This T cell receptor (beta chain) was found in a study of human T cells and chemical hapten exposure. About the research overall: Sensitization was performed using 2% DPC on an approximately 2 cm by approximately 2 cm upper inner arm skin site. Diagnoses of alopecia areata, totalis or universalis occurred in mostly female patients. TCR yields per sample varied mostly from small pooled library volume differences.

V was cut by 6 bases and J by 0 bases, with 11 bases left in between. The germline CDR1 and CDR2 sequences are MDHEN and SYDVKM. The CDR3 extends over 14 amino acids. Individual cDNA molecules had unique molecular identifiers attached to them by the library. TCRdb processed the RACE reads anew with MiXCR; each CDR3 protein has one entry. The data show tens of thousands of distinct CDR3 sequences, roughly a tenth seen once. Time point given: patch test 1, 2 weeks after DPC sensitization. The treatment: therapeutic diphenylcyclopropenone sensitization with weekly scalp DPC. The sequenced sample was whole blood, obtained in connection with sensitization to the hapten diphenylcyclopropenone (DPC). The receptor was isolated from a man aged 35-49 years with alopecia areata. Some clones in this sample may be carry-over from other donors' samples. The chain combines TRBV28 with TRBJ2-5; TRBD1 or TRBD2 may be the D gene (5 bases each). CDR3 region: CASSPGRNQETQYF. CDR3 DNA: TGTGCCAGCAGCCCGGGGCGGAACCAAGAGACCCAGTACTTC. Supplemented by reference TRBV28 and TRBJ2-5, the full variable domain reads DVKVTQSSRYLVKRTGEKVFLECVQDMDHENMFWYRQDPGLGLRLIYFSYDVKMKEKGDIPEGYSVSREKKERFSLILESASTNQTSMYLCASSPGRNQETQYFGPGTRLLVL.